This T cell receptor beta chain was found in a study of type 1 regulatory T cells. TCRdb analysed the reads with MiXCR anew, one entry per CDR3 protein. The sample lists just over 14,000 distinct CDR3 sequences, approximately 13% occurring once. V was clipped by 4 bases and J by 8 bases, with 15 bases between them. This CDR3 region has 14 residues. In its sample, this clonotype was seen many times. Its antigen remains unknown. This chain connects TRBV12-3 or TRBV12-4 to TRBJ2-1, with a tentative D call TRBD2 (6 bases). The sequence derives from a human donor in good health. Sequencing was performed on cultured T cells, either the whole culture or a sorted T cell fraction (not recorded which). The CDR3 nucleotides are TGTGCCAGCAGTTCGGCGACTAGTCGTGATGAGCAGTTCTTC. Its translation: CASSSATSRDEQFF.